The present entry profiles one T cell receptor beta chain with its context. Its antigen is not identified. Isolated PBMCs totaled at least 6 million in each sample. This entry is derived from a study of blood T cells in healthy people across ages. Using a J-beta primer mix together with a sample-barcoded 5' primer, a second PCR was run for roughly 7 to 11 cycles. One entry per CDR3 protein results from TCRdb running MiXCR on the 5' RACE reads. The repertoire includes 380,000 or so distinct CDR3 sequences, about half of them detected once, and around 49% sits in the top ten. This CDR3 is built from 15 residues. Germline values: CDR1 SGHAT, CDR2 FQDESV (reference sequence). V was clipped by 0 bases and J by 3 bases, with 9 bases between them. Study conclusions and caveats: The diversity estimates, figures obtained from one million T cells, were considered underestimates. Roughly linear age-related decline in beta diversity appeared, significant by age 40.

The J gene is TRBJ2-1, the V gene TRBV11-1; TRBD2 might be the D (6 bases). The receptor was isolated from a man aged 55 to 70 in good health. Sequenced material: blood. The chain's CDR3 is CASSLATGVYNEQFF. In DNA form, the CDR3 reads TGTGCCAGCAGCTTAGCGACGGGGGTCTACAATGAGCAGTTCTTC.